This T cell receptor beta chain appears in the sequencing data of a study of molecular identifiers for immune sequencing clone quantification. TCRdb re-derived calls from the PCR reads in MiXCR, one entry per CDR3 protein. This table holds roughly 97,000 distinct CDR3 sequences, 24% found once. The CDR3 consists of 15 residues. In germline, CDR1 is LNHDA, CDR2 SQIVND (reference sequence). On this clonotype itself: Just one base apart from a much larger clone, this may be a read error.

Sample: naive CD8+ T cells from blood, with Jurkat cell RNA spiked in. As for subset: FACS-sorted CD8+CD4-CCR7+CD45RA+ naive T cells. This chain uses TRBV19 with TRBJ1-1; 9 bases map to TRBD1. This clonotype was obtained from a human donor in good health. Some libraries in this study had Jurkat cell RNA spiked in. CDR3 sequence: CASREGDRGITGAFF. The CDR3 DNA sequence: TGTGCCAGTAGGGAGGGTGACAGGGGGATCACTGGAGCTTTCTTT.